The clone carrying this T cell receptor beta chain was counted between two and nine times. Its target is not known. TCRdb passed the 5' RACE reads through MiXCR, listing each CDR3 protein once. The sample has about 500,000 distinct CDR3 sequences, roughly 22% seen once. The sample originates from a study of T-cell memory formation after mild COVID-19. Study details: TCR clusters were mostly confined to one donor each.

Study-wide findings and caveats: A second wave expanding day 15 to 37 was CD4+-biased; contracting clones were balanced. Memory from before infection featured some responding clones, which suggests cross-reactive memory joined. Contracting CD4+ clones sat mainly in CM and EM; CD8+ in EMRA.

The sequenced material came from PBMCs or a T cell subset sorted from them (not recorded which). The receptor's source is an adult woman who had mild COVID-19 (a few samples of this study predate the infection). Cell type and time point are not known.

The CDR3 loop is CASSFSLGEQFF. The CDR3 DNA reads TGTGCCAGCAGCTTCTCTTTGGGGGAGCAGTTCTTC. This sequence joins TRBV7-9 and TRBJ2-1; no reliable D call. CDR3 length: 12 residues. Germline CDR1 SEHNR, CDR2 FQNEAQ (reference sequence). V was cut by 3 bases and J by 10 bases, with 10 bases left in between. Full variable domain (remainder filled in from reference TRBV7-9 and TRBJ2-1): DTGVSQNPRHKITKRGQNVTFRCDPISEHNRLYWYRQTLGQGPEFLTYFQNEAQLEKSRLLSDRFSAERPKGSFSTLEIQRTEQGDSAMYLCASSFSLGEQFFGPGTRLTVL.